These 31 T cell receptor beta chains share one sample of origin, sequenced in a study of blood T cell repertoires in COVID-19. Libraries were prepared by immunoSEQ multiplex PCR; TCRdb keeps only in-frame clonotypes and omits some of them. The sample lists 300,000 to 400,000 clones, 70% to 90% occurring once. Source material: peripheral blood. The receptors derive from a woman aged 45 to 65 who had recovered from COVID-19.

The gene calls are TRBV4-3 and TRBJ2-3; 10 bases match TRBD2. Germline assignment: CDR1 LGHNA and CDR2 YSLEER. V trimming: 11 bases; J trimming: 5 bases; junction bases outside the gene matches: 13. This CDR3 region has 15 residues. CDR3 coding DNA: TGCGCCCACCGTAGCGGGGGGCAGGTCCTAGATACGCAGTATTTT. This translates into CAHRSGGQVLDTQYF.

The chain is built from TRBV29-1 and TRBJ2-3; D unclear. The CDR3 is 13 residues long. CDR1 and CDR2 from the germline V gene are SQVTM and ANQGSEA. V lost 2 bases and J lost 5, with 11 bases in between. The DNA of the CDR3 is TGCAGCGTTGAACCCAGGTTAAGAGATACGCAGTATTTT. Translated, it gives CSVEPRLRDTQYF.

The chain joins TRBV7-9 to TRBJ2-2, with 9 bases lining up with TRBD1. The V segment lost 8 bases and the J segment 7 bases; nucleotides outside the gene matches: 14. The CDR3 is 16 residues long. In germline, CDR1 is SEHNR, CDR2 FQNEAQ (reference sequence). The CDR3 DNA sequence: TGTGCCAGCCGAACCTCCGGGACAGGGAGGGTCGGGGAGCTGTTTTTT. Residues: CASRTSGTGRVGELFF.

The gene calls are TRBV28 and TRBJ2-5, with a tentative D call TRBD1 (5 bases). Looked up from germline, CDR1 is MDHEN and CDR2 is SYDVKM. The CDR3 length is 14 residues. The V gene lost 4 bases and the J gene lost 0 bases, with 9 bases spanning the gap. The CDR3 nucleotides read TGTGCCAGCAGTTCCAACAGGTACCAAGAGACCCAGTACTTC. It yields the protein CASSSNRYQETQYF.

The chain joins TRBV15 to TRBJ1-1; D is ambiguous. The V end was cut by 3 bases, the J end by 6 bases, with 11 bases between. CDR3 length: 13 residues. Germline assignment: CDR1 LNHNV and CDR2 YYDKDF (reference sequence). DNA of the CDR3: TGTGCCACCAGCAGGGGAGGTAATTCTGAAGCTTTCTTT. Protein product: CATSRGGNSEAFF.

In nucleotides, the CDR3 is TGTGCCAGTAGTACGGGACAGATTAATTCACCCCTCCACTTT. Its protein is CASSTGQINSPLHF. This chain connects TRBV19 to TRBJ1-6; TRBD1 matches 7 bases. V trimming: 4 bases; J trimming: 6 bases; junction bases outside the gene matches: 3. CDR3 length: 14 amino acids. CDR1 and CDR2 (germline): LNHDA, SQIVND (reference sequence). Complete variable domain (other parts from reference TRBV19 and TRBJ1-6): DGGITQSPKYLFRKEGQNVTLSCEQNLNHDAMYWYRQDPGQGLRLIYYSQIVNDFQKGDIAEGYSVSREKKESFPLTVTSAQKNPTAFYLCASSTGQINSPLHFGNGTRLTVT.

This sequence joins TRBV7-8 and TRBJ1-4; D gene uncertain. V was cut by 5 bases and J by 7 bases, with 11 bases left in between. Germline loops: CDR1 SGHVS, CDR2 FQNEAQ. This CDR3 contains 13 residues. Here the CDR3 DNA reads TGTGCCAGCAGCCGAACCCACGGTGAAAAACTGTTTTTT. Translating it yields CASSRTHGEKLFF.

The V gene is TRBV12-3 or TRBV12-4, the J gene TRBJ1-6, with D perhaps TRBD1 (5 bases). The CDR3 contains 13 residues. Trimming shortened V by 2 bases and J by 10 bases, and 9 bases separated the two germline ends. CDR3 in DNA: TGTGCCAGCAGTTTACAGGGTCACTCACCCCTCCACTTT. This gives the protein CASSLQGHSPLHF.

The chain employs TRBV16 and TRBJ2-2, with 7 bases matching TRBD1. From germline, CDR1 is KGHSY and CDR2 FQNENV. The V segment lost 3 bases and the J segment 8 bases; nucleotides outside the gene matches: 3. This CDR3 has 13 amino acids. CDR3 coding DNA: TGTGCCAGCAGCCACGACAGGGCTGGGGAGCTGTTTTTT. Translating gives CASSHDRAGELFF.

Regarding this clone: Other DNA sequences of this sample code for an identical CDR3. The V and J genes are TRBV3-1 (or the pseudogene TRBV3-2) and TRBJ1-6, with a possible D match to TRBD1 (5 bases). CDR3 size: 13 residues. The V and J ends lost 0 bases and 9 bases respectively, with 6 bases between them. Germline assignment: CDR1 LGHDT and CDR2 YNNKEL (reference sequence). CDR3 nucleotide sequence: TGTGCCAGCAGCCAAGACAGGGTTTCACCCCTCCACTTT. The encoded protein is CASSQDRVSPLHF.

The chain links TRBV7-9 to TRBJ2-3, with TRBD2 matching over 7 bases. The trim removed 2 bases at V and 2 bases at J, leaving 4 bases unmatched. Germline CDR1 and CDR2: SEHNR and FQNEAQ (reference sequence). CDR3 length: 15 amino acids. CDR3 sequence: CASSLRRGDTDTQYF. DNA of the CDR3: TGTGCCAGCAGCTTACGACGGGGGGACACAGATACGCAGTATTTT.

The V gene is TRBV10-1, the J gene TRBJ2-1; 8 bases fit TRBD1. Germline CDR1 and CDR2: WNHNN and SYGVQD (reference sequence). V was clipped by 4 bases and J by 6 bases; unmatched bases: 5. CDR3 size: 14 residues. The CDR3 DNA sequence: TGCGCCAGCAGTGCCGGACAGGGCCGCAATGAGCAGTTCTTC. It specifies CASSAGQGRNEQFF.

This chain uses TRBV16 with TRBJ2-7, with a weak D call TRBD1 (6 bases). CDR1 is KGHSY and CDR2 is FQNENV in the germline V gene. The CDR3 is made up of 16 amino acids. Trimming removed 2 bases from V and 0 bases from J, with 14 bases in between. CDR3 region: CASSQNTGPSSYEQYF. The CDR3 DNA reads as TGTGCCAGCAGCCAAAACACAGGGCCTAGCTCCTACGAGCAGTACTTC.

The chain combines TRBV11-2 with TRBJ2-7, with a tentative D call TRBD2 (6 bases). Germline lookup yields CDR1 SGHAT and CDR2 FQNNGV. The CDR3 consists of 14 residues. V lost 6 bases and J 1 base, leaving 13 bases between the germline ends. This CDR3 reads CASRRPGASYEQYF. The CDR3 DNA follows: TGTGCCAGCAGAAGGCCGGGAGCATCCTACGAGCAGTACTTC.

V and J are TRBV6-6 and TRBJ1-1; D call uncertain. CDR3 size: 13 residues. V was cut by 6 bases and J by 1 base, with 9 bases left in between. In germline, CDR1 is MNHNY, CDR2 SVGAGI (reference sequence). CDR3 sequence (DNA): TGTGCCAGCAGACTTAGCCGGAACACTGAAGCTTTCTTT. It yields the protein CASRLSRNTEAFF.

The chain joins TRBV7-9 to TRBJ2-1; D might be TRBD2 (7 bases). Trimming removed 5 bases from V and 0 bases from J, with 14 bases in between. The CDR3 totals 16 residues. In germline, CDR1 is SEHNR, CDR2 FQNEAQ (reference sequence). CDR3: CASSPSGTHSYNEQFF. The DNA for the CDR3 is TGTGCCAGCAGCCCAAGCGGGACACACTCCTACAATGAGCAGTTCTTC.

The chain recombines TRBV5-1 with TRBJ2-5; TRBD2 matches 15 bases. The ends lost 5 bases at V and 0 bases at J; junction bases unmatched: 8. CDR3 length: 18 amino acids. CDR1 and CDR2 (germline): SGHRS, YFSETQ. CDR3 DNA: TGCGCCAGCAGACCGGGACTAGCGGGAGGCCCCTACCAAGAGACCCAGTACTTC. Its translation: CASRPGLAGGPYQETQYF.

The chain has TRBV7-2 and TRBJ2-3; 8 bases are a match to TRBD2. V gave up 1 base and J gave up 2 bases; unmatched junction bases: 5. The CDR3 sequence is 16 residues long. The V gene's germline CDR1 is SGHTA and CDR2 FQGNSA. The CDR3 sequence is CASSLVLAGATDTQYF. The CDR3 DNA reads as TGTGCCAGCAGCTTAGTCCTAGCGGGCGCCACAGATACGCAGTATTTT.

The chain carries TRBV27 and TRBJ1-2, with D possibly being TRBD1 (5 bases). The V and J ends lost 3 bases and 5 bases respectively, with 13 bases between them. CDR1 is MNHEY and CDR2 is SMNVEV in the germline V gene (reference sequence). CDR3 length: 14 amino acids. The CDR3 DNA sequence: TGTGCCAGCAGTTTTCATGGGGCAGGGTATGGCTACACCTTC. This encodes CASSFHGAGYGYTF.

This chain links TRBV28 with TRBJ1-2; D is unresolved. The germline V and J ends were trimmed by 3 bases and 8 bases, with 16 bases remaining between them. The CDR3 covers 14 residues. From germline, CDR1 is MDHEN and CDR2 SYDVKM. The CDR3 spells CASSLVAAIDGYTF. The CDR3 bases are TGTGCCAGCAGTTTGGTGGCGGCCATCGACGGCTACACCTTC.

The chain recombines TRBV19 with TRBJ2-5, with D perhaps TRBD2 (5 bases). CDR1 LNHDA and CDR2 SQIVND come from the germline V gene (reference sequence). Trimming stripped 7 bases from V and 3 bases from J, with 12 bases between. There are 13 residues in the CDR3. Here the CDR3 reads CASTPVGEETQYF. The CDR3 DNA sequence: TGTGCCAGTACCCCCGTGGGAGAAGAGACCCAGTACTTC.

The chain is built from TRBV28 and TRBJ2-2; 8 bases map to TRBD2. Losses at the gene ends were 2 bases for V and 7 bases for J; bases not matched to a gene: 9. From germline, CDR1 is MDHEN and CDR2 SYDVKM. This CDR3 region has 16 residues. CDR3 bases: TGTGCCAGCAGTTTAACCCCGGGGGGGGGTCACGGGGAGCTGTTTTTT. It translates to CASSLTPGGGHGELFF. The variable domain in full, completed from reference TRBV28 and TRBJ2-2, reads DVKVTQSSRYLVKRTGEKVFLECVQDMDHENMFWYRQDPGLGLRLIYFSYDVKMKEKGDIPEGYSVSREKKERFSLILESASTNQTSMYLCASSLTPGGGHGELFFGEGSRLTVL.

The chain links TRBV12-5 to TRBJ2-5; 10 bases align to TRBD2. CDR1 is LGHNT and CDR2 is FRNRAP in the germline V gene. The CDR3 sequence is 15 residues long. V lost 5 bases to trimming and J lost 5 bases; unmatched junction nucleotides: 8. CDR3 coding DNA: TGTGCTAGTGGTGCCAGCGGGGGGGCCGGGGAGACCCAGTACTTC. It specifies CASGASGGAGETQYF.

This clone was seen more than once but under ten times. V is TRBV28 and J is TRBJ1-1; TRBD1 is a possible D gene (5 bases). CDR3 length equals 19 residues. Between the trimmed V and J ends, which lost 7 bases and 11 bases, there was a span of 38 bases. Germline lookup yields CDR1 MDHEN and CDR2 SYDVKM. CDR3 sequence: CASIHLIDSHNYLSPSAFF. DNA for the CDR3: TGTGCCAGCATACATCTGATTGACAGTCACAATTATCTAAGCCCGAGTGCTTTCTTT.

J is TRBJ1-5 and V is TRBV19; TRBD1 aligns across 7 bases. Germline V gene data show CDR1 as LNHDA and CDR2 as SQIVND (reference sequence). V trimming: 9 bases; J trimming: 0 bases; junction bases outside the gene matches: 14. The CDR3 loop spans 17 amino acids. The chain's CDR3 is CASARGLPLNSNQPQHF. In DNA form, the CDR3 reads TGTGCCAGCGCAAGGGGGCTCCCCCTTAATAGCAATCAGCCCCAGCATTTT.

This chain connects TRBV5-1 to TRBJ2-7; D perhaps matches TRBD1 (5 bases). Trimming shortened V by 0 bases and J by 0 bases, and 7 bases separated the two germline ends. The CDR3 loop spans 14 amino acids. Germline CDR1 SGHRS, CDR2 YFSETQ. In DNA, the CDR3 is TGCGCCAGCAGCTTGGACAGGTCCTCCTACGAGCAGTACTTC. It yields the protein CASSLDRSSYEQYF.

This CDR3 reads CASSHSASGESYEQYF. The CDR3 DNA follows: TGCGCCAGCAGCCACTCCGCTAGCGGGGAATCCTACGAGCAGTACTTC. The V gene is TRBV4-3, the J gene TRBJ2-7; TRBD2 aligns across 9 bases. Germline V gene lookup returns CDR1 LGHNA and CDR2 YSLEER. CDR3 length equals 16 residues. With 3 bases clipped from V and 1 base from J, the junction kept 7 bases outside the gene matches.

V is TRBV5-6 and J is TRBJ1-1, with 7 bases fitting TRBD1. This CDR3 is 18 amino acids long. Germline CDR1 is SGHDT and CDR2 is YYEEEE. Germline trimming cut 1 base from V and 6 bases from J; bases unmatched to any gene: 18. DNA for the CDR3: TGTGCCAGCAGCTTGTTTTCTATAGGGGGCAATTTTCTCGCTGAAGCTTTCTTT. The encoded protein is CASSLFSIGGNFLAEAFF.

V and J are TRBV28 and TRBJ2-3; 8 bases match TRBD2. This CDR3 is 15 amino acids long. The V and J ends lost 8 bases and 10 bases, in that order; junction bases with no gene match: 17. From germline, CDR1 is MDHEN and CDR2 SYDVKM. In DNA form, the CDR3 reads TGTGCCAGCTTCGCCCCCGGGGGGGGCCTCGGTTCGCAGTATTTT. It specifies CASFAPGGGLGSQYF.

The chain recombines TRBV7-9 with TRBJ1-4; 10 bases match TRBD1. V was clipped by 3 bases and J by 8 bases; unmatched bases: 9. Germline CDR1 SEHNR, CDR2 FQNEAQ (reference sequence). The CDR3 runs to 16 residues. This chain's CDR3 is CASSLGQGFTGEKLFF. DNA for the CDR3: TGTGCCAGCAGCTTGGGACAGGGGTTTACCGGGGAAAAACTGTTTTTT.

The chain has TRBV6-5 and TRBJ1-6; 7 positions match TRBD1. Germline CDR1 MNHEY, CDR2 SVGAGI. The CDR3 is made up of 14 amino acids. Germline trimming cut 9 bases from V and 7 bases from J; bases unmatched to any gene: 9. The CDR3 protein is CASKSQGENSPLHF. In nucleotides, the CDR3 is TGTGCCAGTAAATCTCAGGGGGAGAATTCACCCCTCCACTTT.